This T cell receptor beta chain was profiled in a study of shared clonotypes between healthy human individuals. The ends were cut back, 4 bases at V and 0 bases at J, with 13 bases in the middle. Germline values: CDR1 MDHEN, CDR2 SYDVKM. The CDR3 covers 15 residues. Method: immunoSEQ multiplex PCR; TCRdb's copy keeps in-frame clones and lacks some. The sample includes a few million clones, 85% to 95% of them seen just once. The sample consisted of naive CD4+ T cells from PBMCs. Specified subset: CD45RA+ positively selected. V usage is TRBV28 and J usage is TRBJ2-7, with unresolved D. The source is a man between 18 and 29 years old in good health. Some clones in this sample may be carry-over from other donors' samples. CDR3 in amino acids: CASSSQLDLSYEQYF. CDR3 coding DNA: TGTGCCAGCAGTTCCCAACTGGATCTCTCCTACGAGCAGTACTTC. The complete variable domain, with remaining parts taken from reference TRBV28 and TRBJ2-7, reads DVKVTQSSRYLVKRTGEKVFLECVQDMDHENMFWYRQDPGLGLRLIYFSYDVKMKEKGDIPEGYSVSREKKERFSLILESASTNQTSMYLCASSSQLDLSYEQYFGPGTRLTVT.